These 11 T cell receptor beta chains originate from one sample sequenced in a study of blood T cell repertoires in COVID-19. TCRdb keeps only in-frame clones here, not all; method: immunoSEQ multiplex PCR. The repertoire holds 140,000 or so clones, 70% to 90% seen once, with more than 2% in the top ten. The sample taken for sequencing was peripheral blood. Receptors originate from a human donor with acute or convalescent COVID-19. The donor label of this sample is uncertain.

This chain uses TRBV25-1 with TRBJ2-3, with 11 bases that match TRBD2. Germline trimming cut 4 bases from V and 4 bases from J; bases unmatched to any gene: 13. This CDR3 contains 18 residues. From germline, CDR1 is MGHDK and CDR2 SYGVNS. The CDR3 loop reads CASSGSSGRSRWADTQYF. The CDR3 bases are TGTGCCAGCAGTGGATCTAGCGGGAGGAGTAGGTGGGCAGATACGCAGTATTTT.

The CDR3 nucleotides are TGTGCCAGCACCCTCGGGGACTTTAACTATGGCTACACCTTC. Encoded protein: CASTLGDFNYGYTF. The chain combines TRBV28 with TRBJ1-2, with a tentative D call TRBD1 (5 bases). V shed 7 bases and J shed 1 base, with 13 bases lying between them. The CDR3 is 14 amino acids. Germline CDR1 MDHEN, CDR2 SYDVKM.

The gene calls are TRBV5-1 and TRBJ2-4; TRBD2 is a possible D gene (6 bases). Germline V gene data show CDR1 as SGHRS and CDR2 as YFSETQ. Deletions cut 2 bases from V and 1 base from J, with 7 bases between. The CDR3 runs 14 residues. CDR3 protein: CASSLGGAKNIQYF. The CDR3, as DNA: TGCGCCAGCAGCTTAGGAGGGGCCAAAAACATTCAGTACTTC. Filled out from reference TRBV5-1 and TRBJ2-4, the complete variable domain reads KAGVTQTPRYLIKTRGQQVTLSCSPISGHRSVSWYQQTPGQGLQFLFEYFSETQRNKGNFPGRFSGRQFSNSRSEMNVSTLELGDSALYLCASSLGGAKNIQYFGAGTRLSVL.

This clone has more than one count but fewer than ten. The rearrangement links TRBV7-3 to TRBJ1-2, with TRBD1 identical over 8 bases. Trimming at V came to 1 base and at J to 6 bases, leaving 4 bases not matched to a gene. Germline CDR1 and CDR2: SGHTA and FQGTGA. This CDR3 is built from 14 residues. CDR3 in amino acids: CASSLIGQGDGYTF. The CDR3 DNA reads as TGTGCCAGCAGCTTAATCGGACAGGGCGATGGCTACACCTTC.

This sequence joins TRBV20-1 and TRBJ2-2; 7 nucleotides match TRBD1. The germline V gene has CDR1 DFQATT and CDR2 SNEGSKA (reference sequence). The CDR3 has 14 amino acids. J gave up 8 bases and V 3 bases, and 9 bases lay outside the gene matches. CDR3 sequence: CSASKVRGLGELFF. In DNA, the CDR3 is TGCAGTGCTAGTAAAGTCAGGGGGTTAGGGGAGCTGTTTTTT.

The chain uses TRBV5-1 and TRBJ2-1; 9 nucleotides agree with TRBD2. This CDR3 region has 16 residues. J lost 4 bases, V lost 5 bases, and 10 bases had no gene match. Germline CDR1 reads SGHRS; CDR2 reads YFSETQ. For the CDR3, the DNA is TGCGCCAGCAGAAACCGTAGCGGGGGCCTTTACAATGAGCAGTTCTTC. Translated, it gives CASRNRSGGLYNEQFF.

The genes are TRBV3-1 (or the pseudogene TRBV3-2) and TRBJ2-2; possible D gene TRBD2, 5 bases. V lost 0 bases to trimming and J lost 7 bases, with 15 bases between them. CDR1 LGHDT and CDR2 YNNKEL come from the germline V gene (reference sequence). The CDR3 is 16 amino acids. CDR3 nucleotides: TGTGCCAGCAGCCAAGATTTCGGTACAGCGGTCGGGGAGCTGTTTTTT. It codes for CASSQDFGTAVGELFF.

V and J are TRBV3-1 (or the pseudogene TRBV3-2) and TRBJ2-3; TRBD2 matches 10 bases. This CDR3 has 15 amino acids. CDR1 and CDR2 (germline): LGHDT, YNNKEL (reference sequence). The junction had 6 bases not matched to a gene; V was cut back by 4 bases and J by 5 bases. In DNA form, the CDR3 reads TGTGCCAGCAGCCGGCTAGCGGGGGATGTAGATACGCAGTATTTT. It translates to CASSRLAGDVDTQYF.

This chain connects TRBV19 to TRBJ1-1; D perhaps matches TRBD1 (5 bases). The CDR3 contains 15 residues. CDR1 is LNHDA and CDR2 is SQIVND in the germline V gene (reference sequence). V dropped 3 bases and J dropped 6 bases, with 17 bases sitting between them. The CDR3 DNA is TGTGCCAGTAGTATTAGGGCCTTACAAGGGGCTGAAGCTTTCTTT. Protein product: CASSIRALQGAEAFF.

The chain joins TRBV18 to TRBJ2-3, with 7 bases aligning to TRBD2. The germline gives CDR1 KGHSH, CDR2 LQKENI. The CDR3 contains 16 residues. Unmatched junction bases numbered 12, after V lost 6 bases and J lost 3 bases. CDR3 DNA: TGTGCCAGCTCGCAACGGGGCGGGAGCAAAACAGATACGCAGTATTTT. Amino acid sequence: CASSQRGGSKTDTQYF.

About this clone itself: Other nucleotide sequences from this sample produce the same CDR3. This CDR3 reads CASSFRGGEKLFF. The CDR3 DNA reads as TGTGCCAGCAGTTTCAGAGGGGGTGAAAAACTGTTTTTT. The V gene is TRBV27, the J gene TRBJ1-4; TRBD1 is a possible D gene (6 bases). This CDR3 contains 13 residues. Trimming shortened V by 3 bases and J by 7 bases, and 9 bases separated the two germline ends. Germline lookup yields CDR1 MNHEY and CDR2 SMNVEV (reference sequence).